These 29 T cell receptor beta chains originate from one sample sequenced in a study of T cell repertoires in cytomegalovirus infection. TCRdb analysed the reads with MiXCR anew, one entry per CDR3 protein. The sample lists 900,000 to 950,000 distinct CDR3 sequences, 30% to 40% seen once, with 11% to 15% in the top ten. No antigen has been assigned to these receptors. Sequences were derived from cultured CD8+ T cells from PBMCs, sampled from culture after CMV antigen stimulation. The receptors come from a human donor in good health (CMV status not recorded). Some clones in this sample may be carry-over from other donors' samples.

This clonotype was seen ten or more times. The V gene is TRBV5-6, the J gene TRBJ1-5; possible D gene TRBD1, 6 bases. In germline, CDR1 is SGHDT, CDR2 YYEEEE. V lost 2 bases to trimming and J lost 9 bases, with 15 bases between them. CDR3 length: 14 residues. CDR3 in amino acids: CASSFGGGARPQHF. CDR3 sequence (DNA): TGTGCCAGCAGCTTTGGTGGGGGGGCCAGGCCCCAGCATTTT.

A single count supports this clonotype. V and J are TRBV6-8 and TRBJ1-2; no reliable D call. Germline loops: CDR1 MNHGY, CDR2 SAAAGT. This CDR3 has 15 amino acids. Trimming took 0 bases from V and 1 from J, leaving 9 bases between them. CDR3 region: CASSYSPSDNYGYTF. CDR3 coding DNA: TGTGCCAGCAGTTACTCACCGTCGGATAACTATGGCTACACCTTC.

This CDR3 is CASSLAWEDTLNTEAFF. The CDR3 DNA sequence: TGTGCCAGCAGCTTAGCCTGGGAGGACACCTTGAACACTGAAGCTTTCTTT. The chain has TRBV5-5 and TRBJ1-1; tentatively, D is TRBD1 (5 bases). The CDR3 has 17 residues. Looked up from germline, CDR1 is SGHKS and CDR2 is YYEKEE (reference sequence). Trimming left V 2 bases short and J 0 bases short, with 17 bases between.

V and J are TRBV7-8 and TRBJ1-2, with D perhaps TRBD1 (5 bases). The CDR3 covers 15 residues. From germline, CDR1 is SGHVS and CDR2 FQNEAQ. The V and J ends lost 5 bases and 4 bases respectively, with 17 bases between them. The CDR3 spells CASSPARGAPYGYTF. CDR3 nucleotides: TGTGCCAGCAGCCCCGCGAGAGGGGCTCCCTATGGCTACACCTTC.

Only one count was recorded for this clonotype. The V call is TRBV9, the J call TRBJ1-1; D is unresolved. V was trimmed by 0 bases and J by 8 bases, leaving 11 bases between them. This CDR3 spans 13 amino acids. In germline, CDR1 is SGDLS, CDR2 YYNGEE. CDR3 bases: TGTGCCAGCAGCGTAGGGGAAGATGCAGAAGCTTTCTTT. This codes for CASSVGEDAEAFF.

There are a few counts of this clonotype. The V and J genes are TRBV12-3 or TRBV12-4 and TRBJ1-4; TRBD1 is a possible D gene (5 bases). The V and J ends lost 5 bases and 8 bases respectively, with 21 bases between them. The CDR3 is made up of 16 amino acids. In DNA, the CDR3 is TGTGCCAGCAGTCTCGACAGTCCTGGTCCGTCGGAAAAACTGTTTTTT. Residues: CASSLDSPGPSEKLFF.

V and J are TRBV2 and TRBJ2-2; 7 bases line up with TRBD2. Germline V CDR1 and CDR2: SNHLY, FYNNEI. This CDR3 is built from 15 residues. The junction had 13 bases not matched to a gene; V was cut back by 10 bases and J by 5 bases. The CDR3 is CATLGTSGGTGELFF. In DNA, the CDR3 is TGTGCCACCCTGGGGACGTCGGGGGGAACCGGGGAGCTGTTTTTT.

J is TRBJ1-1 and V is TRBV19; 11 bases agree with TRBD1. The CDR3 covers 14 residues. Germline CDR1 and CDR2: LNHDA and SQIVND (reference sequence). Germline trimming cut 9 bases from V and 1 base from J; bases unmatched to any gene: 4. CDR3 in DNA: TGTGCCAGCCGGGACAGGGGGGGGAACACTGAAGCTTTCTTT. It specifies CASRDRGGNTEAFF. Full variable domain (missing parts from reference TRBV19 and TRBJ1-1): DGGITQSPKYLFRKEGQNVTLSCEQNLNHDAMYWYRQDPGQGLRLIYYSQIVNDFQKGDIAEGYSVSREKKESFPLTVTSAQKNPTAFYLCASRDRGGNTEAFFGQGTRLTVV.

This chain connects TRBV15 to TRBJ2-6, with D possibly TRBD1 on 6 matching bases. Germline CDR1 and CDR2: LNHNV and YYDKDF (reference sequence). This CDR3 region has 18 residues. V was pared by 0 bases and J by 0 bases, with 12 bases between. The CDR3 bases are TGTGCCACCAGCAGAGATTGGGACAACTTCTCTGGGGCCAACGTCCTGACTTTC. Its translation: CATSRDWDNFSGANVLTF.

This clonotype was detected only a few times. The chain employs TRBV27 and TRBJ2-1, with D perhaps matching TRBD1 (5 bases). V shed 7 bases and J shed 2 bases, with 18 bases lying between them. CDR3 length: 16 residues. Germline loops: CDR1 MNHEY, CDR2 SMNVEV (reference sequence). Here the CDR3 reads CASNDRLSYTYNEQFF. The CDR3 coding sequence is TGTGCCAGCAATGACAGATTATCCTATACCTACAATGAGCAGTTCTTC.

The chain uses TRBV6-5 and TRBJ1-1; a weak D match, TRBD1 (6 bases). The germline V gene has CDR1 MNHEY and CDR2 SVGAGI. The CDR3 totals 15 residues. V was cut by 0 bases and J by 3 bases, with 11 bases left in between. The DNA of the CDR3 is TGTGCCAGCAGTTACTCGGGGAGGGGGGACACTGAAGCTTTCTTT. The encoded protein is CASSYSGRGDTEAFF.

This clonotype was observed at least ten times. The DNA for the CDR3 is TGTGCCAGCAGTCCGAGACCAGATCGAGCTTTCTTT. Translation gives CASSPRPDRAFF. The chain joins TRBV12-3 or TRBV12-4 to TRBJ1-1, with D unclear. The CDR3 length is 12 residues. Trimming removed 5 bases from V and 10 bases from J, with 14 bases in between.

This clonotype turned up a few times. This chain links TRBV27 with TRBJ2-3; D is tentatively TRBD1 or TRBD2 (6 bases each). V lost 6 bases and J 6 bases, leaving 19 bases between the germline ends. This CDR3 contains 15 residues. The germline gives CDR1 MNHEY, CDR2 SMNVEV (reference sequence). CDR3 DNA: TGTGCCAGCAGCTTGGATAGGGGGAGGCCGGATACGCAGTATTTT. Amino acids: CASSLDRGRPDTQYF.

This clonotype was observed a single time. This may arise from a read error, as a much more abundant clone is one base away. The chain has TRBV7-2 and TRBJ2-5; D could derive from TRBD1 or TRBD2 (6 bases each). From germline, CDR1 is SGHTA and CDR2 FQGNSA. V was shortened by 5 bases and J by 4 bases, with 14 bases between the two germline ends. This CDR3 region has 14 residues. The CDR3 region is CASSEEGVGETQYF. The CDR3 bases are TGTGCCAGCAGCGAGGAGGGGGTAGGAGAGACCCAGTACTTC.

The chain is built from TRBV12-3 or TRBV12-4 and TRBJ2-3; D gene unclear. The length of the CDR3 is 17 residues. Trimming removed 5 bases from V and 2 bases from J, with 20 bases in between. The CDR3 coding sequence is TGTGCCAGCAGTCCCACCACGTGGGTCCCCTACACAGATACGCAGTATTTT. It encodes CASSPTTWVPYTDTQYF.

This clonotype was counted only a few times. The gene calls are TRBV6-6 and TRBJ2-3, with D possibly matching TRBD1 (5 bases). V was pared by 2 bases and J by 2 bases, with 14 bases between. The length of the CDR3 is 16 residues. CDR1 and CDR2 (germline): MNHNY, SVGAGI (reference sequence). This CDR3 is CASSYLERQYTDTQYF. The CDR3 nucleotides read TGTGCCAGCAGTTACCTTGAGAGACAGTACACAGATACGCAGTATTTT.

Comment on this clonotype: A read error may account for a junction end that differs from germline. The V call is TRBV4-1, the J call TRBJ2-6; a possible D gene is TRBD2 (6 bases). Germline V gene lookup returns CDR1 MGHRA and CDR2 YSYEKL. This CDR3 contains 17 residues. The CDR3 loop reads CASSRGRIGTGTNVLTF. The CDR3 bases are TGCGCCAGTAGTCGCGGGCGGATAGGGACTGGGACCAACGTCCTGACTTTC.

This chain joins TRBV29-1 and TRBJ2-3; a weak D match, TRBD2 (6 bases). This CDR3 is 14 amino acids long. Per germline, CDR1 SQVTM and CDR2 ANQGSEA. The ends were cut back, 4 bases at V and 0 bases at J, with 11 bases in the middle. CDR3 DNA sequence: TGCAGCGTTGCGGGAGTACCTAGCACAGATACGCAGTATTTT. Translated, it gives CSVAGVPSTDTQYF.

In this sample, this clonotype turned up many times. V and J are TRBV7-8 and TRBJ1-5, with D possibly being TRBD1 (6 bases). V lost 1 base and J lost 0, with 7 bases in between. The CDR3 runs 15 residues. CDR1 and CDR2 from the germline V gene are SGHVS and FQNEAQ. The CDR3 DNA is TGTGCCAGCAGCTTAGGGACAGTTAGCAATCAGCCCCAGCATTTT. Translated, it gives CASSLGTVSNQPQHF. Full variable domain (outside the CDR3, taken from reference TRBV7-8 and TRBJ1-5): GAGVSQSPRYKVAKRGQDVALRCDPISGHVSLFWYQQALGQGPEFLTYFQNEAQLDKSGLPSDRFFAERPEGSVSTLKIQRTQQEDSAVYLCASSLGTVSNQPQHFGDGTRLSIL.

Remarks on this clonotype: Just one base apart from a much larger clone, this may be a read error. V is TRBV7-6 and J is TRBJ2-6; D uncertain. This CDR3 contains 14 residues. Germline V gives CDR1 SGHVS, CDR2 FNYEAQ. The CDR3: CVSSPASGANVLTF. For the CDR3, the DNA is TGTGTCAGCAGCCCGGCCTCTGGGGCCAACGTCCTGACTTTC.

V gene TRBV6-6 combines with J gene TRBJ1-1; TRBD1 is a possible D gene (6 bases). The V end lost 8 bases, the J end lost 0 bases, and 13 bases lay between the germline ends. The germline CDR1 and CDR2 sequences are MNHNY and SVGAGI (reference sequence). The length of the CDR3 is 14 residues. CDR3 sequence: CASGRTDMNTEAFF. CDR3 nucleotide sequence: TGTGCCAGCGGGAGGACAGACATGAACACTGAAGCTTTCTTT.

Details on this clonotype: One end of the junction is discordant with germline, which a read error may explain. The chain uses TRBV7-4 and TRBJ2-1; 8 bases align to TRBD2. The CDR3 length is 18 residues. Per the germline V gene, CDR1 is SGHVT and CDR2 is SQSDAQ. The CDR3, as DNA: TGTACCAGCAGCCTTCCCGCGGCGGGGGGTTTCTCCTACAATGAGCAGTTCTTC. Protein sequence: CTSSLPAAGGFSYNEQFF.

The sample holds a few counts of this clonotype. This rearrangement joins TRBV6-6 to TRBJ2-7; 10 bases align to TRBD2. The CDR3 is 14 amino acids. The V gene's germline CDR1 is MNHNY and CDR2 SVGAGI (reference sequence). With 7 bases clipped from V and 3 bases from J, the junction kept 6 bases outside the gene matches. CDR3 sequence reads: CASTASGGLYEQYF. CDR3 in DNA: TGTGCCAGCACCGCTAGCGGGGGACTCTACGAGCAGTACTTC.

A remark on this clonotype: A junction boundary mismatches the germline segment, possibly from a read error. The chain employs TRBV27 and TRBJ1-1, with TRBD1 matching 9 bases. The CDR3 has 15 amino acids. The germline V gene has CDR1 MNHEY and CDR2 SMNVEV (reference sequence). As DNA, the CDR3 is TGTGCCAGCACTTTAGTACAGGGGGCTCACACTGAAGCTTTCTTT. This sequence encodes CASTLVQGAHTEAFF.

This chain joins TRBV9 and TRBJ1-3, with D unclear. Germline V gene data show CDR1 as SGDLS and CDR2 as YYNGEE. There are 14 residues in the CDR3. Trimming stripped 2 bases from V and 1 base from J, with 7 bases between. CDR3 nucleotide sequence: TGTGCCAGCAGCGTGTCCGGGTCTGGAAACACCATATATTTT. It specifies CASSVSGSGNTIYF.

There are a few counts of this clonotype. This chain links TRBV19 with TRBJ2-7, with D perhaps matching TRBD2 (6 bases). The germline V gene encodes CDR1 LNHDA and CDR2 SQIVND (reference sequence). With 5 bases removed from V and 2 bases from J, the gap between germline ends came to 10 bases. This CDR3 is 13 amino acids long. The CDR3 sequence: CASSAGGAYEQYV. In DNA form, the CDR3 reads TGTGCCAGTAGTGCCGGAGGGGCCTACGAGCAGTACGTC.

V gene TRBV10-3 combines with J gene TRBJ2-2; a weak D match, TRBD2 (7 bases). Germline V lookup: CDR1 ENHRY, CDR2 SYGVKD. V lost 11 bases and J lost 3, with 13 bases in between. This CDR3 has 13 amino acids. Here the CDR3 reads CAHGGQDTGELFF. The CDR3, as DNA: TGTGCCCACGGGGGGCAGGACACCGGGGAGCTGTTTTTT.

This chain joins TRBV28 and TRBJ1-5; D is unresolved. The V gene lost 7 bases and the J gene lost 3 bases, with 7 bases spanning the gap. CDR1 is MDHEN, CDR2 SYDVKM, per germline. This CDR3 has 12 amino acids. The CDR3 loop is CASNNDNQPQHF. The CDR3 DNA reads as TGTGCCAGCAACAACGACAATCAGCCCCAGCATTTT.

V gene TRBV27 combines with J gene TRBJ1-1; D gene unclear. Germline V gene data show CDR1 as MNHEY and CDR2 as SMNVEV (reference sequence). This CDR3 has 11 residues. Between the trimmed V and J ends, which lost 10 bases and 5 bases, there was a span of 11 bases. The CDR3, as DNA: TGTGCCATCCTTAAAGGGACTGAAGCTTTCTTT. This codes for CAILKGTEAFF.